A selection of T cell receptor beta chains follows, all from one sample in a study of cytomegalovirus exposure and HLA in healthy donors. Profiling relied on immunoSEQ multiplex PCR, and the TCRdb table lists in-frame clones only, not all of them. The sample lists some 96,000 clones, under 80% seen once, with 1.5% to 2.5% in the top ten. Sequenced: PBMCs. The receptors were gathered from a man aged 35-49 years in good health and CMV-seronegative. Each CDR3 is given with its conserved first and last residue. D genes are given only for firm matches. Expanded clones get a size class; other rows say once, few or many, or leave the size out.

TGTGCCTGGGACAGGGGGTTGACTAATGAAAAACTGTTTTTT CAWDRGLTNEKLFF TRBJ1-4 - TRBV30 TRBD1
TGTGCCAGCAGCCTAGGAGGGACCTATGGCTACACCTTC CASSLGGTYGYTF TRBJ1-2 few TRBV25-1 -
TGCGCCAGCAGTCAGGCGGACAGGGGAATTTCACCCCTCCACTTT CASSQADRGISPLHF TRBJ1-6 - TRBV5-1 TRBD1
TGTGCCAGCACCCTGGGACAGGGGGGAGAGACCCAGTACTTC CASTLGQGGETQYF TRBJ2-5 - TRBV6-5 TRBD1
TGTGCCAGTAGTCTAACAGGGACCCGCAATCAGCCCCAGCATTTT CASSLTGTRNQPQHF TRBJ1-5 - TRBV19 -
TGTGCCTGGAGTGTACTGGGGAGGACGGATTCACCCCTCCACTTT CAWSVLGRTDSPLHF TRBJ1-6 - TRBV30 -
TGTGCCTGGAGTGGGGGGACAGGGAGATTCCTAAATCAGCCCCAGCATTTT CAWSGGTGRFLNQPQHF TRBJ1-5 - TRBV30 TRBD1
TGTGCCAGCAGTTTCGTCCCGGGAGCAGATACGCAGTATTTT CASSFVPGADTQYF TRBJ2-3 - TRBV28 -
TGTGCCAGCAGCTTTGCAGGGGGATTCAATCAGCCCCAGCATTTT CASSFAGGFNQPQHF TRBJ1-5 - TRBV5-6 TRBD1
TGTGCCAGCGGGGGCCATGGGTTCGTCTGGAGCACAGATACGCAGTATTTT CASGGHGFVWSTDTQYF TRBJ2-3 few TRBV2 -
TGTGCCAGCTCCCTGGGGACAGCCGGTGAAGCTTTCTTT CASSLGTAGEAFF TRBJ1-1 - TRBV18 TRBD1
TGTGCCAGCAGCGTATTAGCGGGAGACTACGAGCAGTACTTC CASSVLAGDYEQYF TRBJ2-7 - TRBV9 TRBD2
TGTGCCAGCAGCTTAGGCCACCGGGACAGGGGAGCAACTAATGAAAAACTGTTTTTT CASSLGHRDRGATNEKLFF TRBJ1-4 - TRBV11-2 TRBD1
TGTGCCAGCAGTTACCGGAGCAAGGCCCTGGATACGCAGTATTTT CASSYRSKALDTQYF TRBJ2-3 once TRBV6-5 -
TGCAGCGCCGGGACAGGGGGGGATTCACCCCTCCACTTT CSAGTGGDSPLHF TRBJ1-6 - TRBV29-1 TRBD1
TGTGCCAGCTACGGGGAGCCCAACTACTACAATGAGCAGTTCTTC CASYGEPNYYNEQFF TRBJ2-1 - TRBV27 -
TGTGCCAGCAGCTTCGGCTACAGGGCCGAGCAGTACTTC CASSFGYRAEQYF TRBJ2-7 - TRBV7-2 -
TGTGCCTGGAATACCGCGGAGACCCAGTACTTC CAWNTAETQYF TRBJ2-5 - TRBV30 -
TGTGCCAGTAGTATCGGTAGACAGACTGATGTAAAAGCTTTCTTT CASSIGRQTDVKAFF TRBJ1-1 few TRBV19 -
TGTGCCAGCAGCTTAGTGAATAGCGGGGGCCGGGAGCTGTTTTTT CASSLVNSGGRELFF TRBJ2-2 once TRBV7-8 TRBD2